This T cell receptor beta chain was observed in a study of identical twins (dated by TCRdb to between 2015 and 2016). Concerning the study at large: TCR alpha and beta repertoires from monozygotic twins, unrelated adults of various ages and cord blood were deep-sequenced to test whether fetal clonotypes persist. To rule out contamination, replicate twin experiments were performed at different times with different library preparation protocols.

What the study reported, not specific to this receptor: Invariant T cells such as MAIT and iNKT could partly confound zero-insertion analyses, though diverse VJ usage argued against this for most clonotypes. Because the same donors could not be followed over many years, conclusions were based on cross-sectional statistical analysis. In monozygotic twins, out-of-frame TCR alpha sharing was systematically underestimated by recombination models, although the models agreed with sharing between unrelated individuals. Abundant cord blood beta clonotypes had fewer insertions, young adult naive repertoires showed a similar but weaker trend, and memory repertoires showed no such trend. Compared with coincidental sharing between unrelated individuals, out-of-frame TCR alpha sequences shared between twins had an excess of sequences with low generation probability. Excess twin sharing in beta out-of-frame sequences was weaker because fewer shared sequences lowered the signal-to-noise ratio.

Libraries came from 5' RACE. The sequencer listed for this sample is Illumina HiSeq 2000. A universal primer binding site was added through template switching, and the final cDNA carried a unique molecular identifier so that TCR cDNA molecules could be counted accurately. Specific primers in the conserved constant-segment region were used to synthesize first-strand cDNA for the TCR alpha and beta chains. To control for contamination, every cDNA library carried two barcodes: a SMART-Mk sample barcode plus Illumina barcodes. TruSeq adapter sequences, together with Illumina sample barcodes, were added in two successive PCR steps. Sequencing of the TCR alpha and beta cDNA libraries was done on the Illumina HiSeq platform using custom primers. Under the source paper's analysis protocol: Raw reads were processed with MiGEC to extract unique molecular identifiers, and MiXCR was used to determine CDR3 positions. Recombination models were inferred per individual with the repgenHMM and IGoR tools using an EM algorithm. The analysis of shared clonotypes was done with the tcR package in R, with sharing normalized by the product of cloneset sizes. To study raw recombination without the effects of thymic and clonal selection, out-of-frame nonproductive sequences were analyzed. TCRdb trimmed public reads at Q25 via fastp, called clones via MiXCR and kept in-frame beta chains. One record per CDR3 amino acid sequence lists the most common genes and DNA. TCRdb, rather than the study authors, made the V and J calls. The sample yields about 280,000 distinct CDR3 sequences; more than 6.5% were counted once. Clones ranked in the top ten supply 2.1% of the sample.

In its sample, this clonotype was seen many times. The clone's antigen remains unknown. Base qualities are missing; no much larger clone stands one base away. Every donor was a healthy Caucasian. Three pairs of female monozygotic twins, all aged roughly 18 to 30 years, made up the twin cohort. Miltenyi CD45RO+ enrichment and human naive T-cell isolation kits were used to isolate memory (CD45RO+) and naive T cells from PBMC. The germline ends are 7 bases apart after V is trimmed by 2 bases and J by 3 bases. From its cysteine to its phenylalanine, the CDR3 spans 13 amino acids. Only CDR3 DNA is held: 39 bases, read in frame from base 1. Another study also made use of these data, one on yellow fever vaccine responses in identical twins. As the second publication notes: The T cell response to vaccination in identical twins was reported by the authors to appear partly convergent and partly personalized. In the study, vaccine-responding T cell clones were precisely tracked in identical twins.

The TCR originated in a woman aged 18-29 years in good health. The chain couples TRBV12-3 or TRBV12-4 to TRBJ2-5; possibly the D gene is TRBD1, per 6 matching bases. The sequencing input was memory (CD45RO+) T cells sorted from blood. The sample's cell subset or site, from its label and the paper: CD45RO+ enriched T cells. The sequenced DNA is TGTGCCAGCAGTTTATCAGGGGAAGAGACCCAGTACTTC. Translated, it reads CASSLSGEETQYF.